The following is a T cell receptor beta chain sequence with its context. Its specificity is not known. Naive CD8 cells lacked CD45RO, underwent positive selection for CCR7 and left out terminally differentiated effector memory CD45RA+ cells. This record comes from a study of shared clonotypes between healthy human individuals. Study-wide background: Sampling drew on donors who were a couple of women and a few men aged 18 to 49.

The data were produced by immunoSEQ multiplex PCR, yet TCRdb's version contains in-frame clones alone and is incomplete. The profile shows over 2 million clones, about 95% of them singletons. Points from the study as a whole: Generation probabilities were higher for clonotypes shared across all four sorted-subset donors than for unshared ones. On the whole, naive subsets had larger estimated richness than memory subsets had. Limitation of the genetic and exposure-history diversity represented came from the few donors.

The sequencing sample was made of naive CD8+ T cells sorted from blood. This sequence originates from a man between 18 and 35 years old in good health.

The CDR3 sequence: CASSLEFGPRSETQYF. The CDR3 region has the DNA TGTGCCAGCAGCTTAGAGTTCGGCCCTAGGAGCGAGACCCAGTACTTC. The chain is built from TRBV7-9 and TRBJ2-5; no definite D call. Germline CDR1 SEHNR, CDR2 FQNEAQ (reference sequence). Trimming cost V 1 base and J 5 bases, with 17 bases left between them. CDR3 length: 16 residues.